This T cell receptor beta chain was observed in a study of T cells in Graves' hyperthyroidism and ophthalmopathy. Across the whole study: Before treatment of any kind, peripheral blood was taken at initial diagnosis.

Amplification yielded TCR beta CDR3 regions, with RNA transcripts as the source. The TCR CDR3 was amplified in a first-round RT-PCR using the HTBI primer set. TCRdb ran MiXCR on the multiplex PCR reads and lists one entry per CDR3 protein. The data contain 500,000 to 650,000 distinct CDR3 sequences, approximately 14% of them singletons. Isolation of PBMCs was performed on about 10 ml fresh peripheral blood. Germline V gene data show CDR1 as MNHNS and CDR2 as SASEGT. Trimming took off 0 bases at V and 5 bases at J, with 16 bases between the two ends. CDR3 length: 16 amino acids. This clonotype was observed at least ten times.

The sample was blood. This TCR came from a woman aged 40-49 years with Graves' hyperthyroidism. The chain carries TRBV6-1 and TRBJ1-1; D possibly corresponds to TRBD1 (6 bases). CDR3 protein: CASSEAIGGGGTEAFF. CDR3 nucleotide sequence: TGTGCCAGCAGTGAAGCGATTGGGGGCGGGGGGACTGAAGCTTTCTTT.